This T cell receptor beta chain is drawn from a study of metastatic and nonmetastatic thyroid tumors. This clone was seen repeatedly, ten times or more. The CDR3 spans 14 residues. The V end was cut by 3 bases, the J end by 6 bases, with 14 bases between. The germline V gene has CDR1 MDHEN and CDR2 SYDVKM. Patients were all untreated before their thyroid surgery. TCRdb re-clonotyped the PCR reads via MiXCR. This sample has tens of thousands of clones, with 15% to 20% found just once. The specimen sequenced was blood. The chain carries TRBV28 and TRBJ1-1; D remains unclear. This clonotype originated in a female donor with papillary thyroid cancer or a benign thyroid nodule (not recorded which). Some clones in this sample may be carry-over from other donors' samples. DNA of the CDR3: TGTGCCAGCAGTTTCGGACGGGATAAGGCTGAAGCTTTCTTT. It specifies CASSFGRDKAEAFF.